This T cell receptor (beta chain) was profiled in a study of blood T cell repertoires in COVID-19. Overall study context: Sources were T cells, B-cell-depleted T cells, or PBMCs; the material itself was cDNA or gDNA.

Trimming at V came to 0 bases and at J to 3 bases, leaving 3 bases not matched to a gene. The germline V gene encodes CDR1 SGDLS and CDR2 YYNGEE. This CDR3 comprises 15 residues. Clones were sequenced by immunoSEQ multiplex PCR, and TCRdb holds only the in-frame ones, with some missing. Among some 130,000 clones listed, around 73% were seen once. Material for sequencing was peripheral blood. This chain uses TRBV9 with TRBJ2-1; 7 bases are a match to TRBD2. The receptor comes from a man aged 60 to 75 who had recovered from COVID-19. CDR3 in DNA: TGTGCCAGCAGCGTAGACAGCGGGGTCTACAATGAGCAGTTCTTC. Amino acid sequence: CASSVDSGVYNEQFF.